The clone carrying this T cell receptor beta chain was counted many times. In TCRdb, the 5' RACE reads were re-called with MiXCR into one record per CDR3 protein. This sample has about 33,000 distinct CDR3 sequences, with 20% to 25% found just once. The entry originates in a study of T-cell memory formation after mild COVID-19. The germline V gene has CDR1 LNHDA and CDR2 SQIVND (reference sequence). V gave up 6 bases and J gave up 5 bases, with 15 bases separating them. The CDR3 length is 14 residues. The chain joins TRBV19 to TRBJ2-3; D might be TRBD2 (6 bases). The sequence came from an adult who had mild COVID-19 (a few samples of this study predate the infection). Cell type and time point are not known. Sequencing used PBMCs or a T cell subset sorted from them (not recorded which). The CDR3 region has the DNA TGTGCCAGTAGGACGGGACTCCCACTAGATACGCAGTATTTT. Translated, it gives CASRTGLPLDTQYF. The full variable domain, with the rest looked up from reference TRBV19 and TRBJ2-3, is DGGITQSPKYLFRKEGQNVTLSCEQNLNHDAMYWYRQDPGQGLRLIYYSQIVNDFQKGDIAEGYSVSREKKESFPLTVTSAQKNPTAFYLCASRTGLPLDTQYFGPGTRLTVL.